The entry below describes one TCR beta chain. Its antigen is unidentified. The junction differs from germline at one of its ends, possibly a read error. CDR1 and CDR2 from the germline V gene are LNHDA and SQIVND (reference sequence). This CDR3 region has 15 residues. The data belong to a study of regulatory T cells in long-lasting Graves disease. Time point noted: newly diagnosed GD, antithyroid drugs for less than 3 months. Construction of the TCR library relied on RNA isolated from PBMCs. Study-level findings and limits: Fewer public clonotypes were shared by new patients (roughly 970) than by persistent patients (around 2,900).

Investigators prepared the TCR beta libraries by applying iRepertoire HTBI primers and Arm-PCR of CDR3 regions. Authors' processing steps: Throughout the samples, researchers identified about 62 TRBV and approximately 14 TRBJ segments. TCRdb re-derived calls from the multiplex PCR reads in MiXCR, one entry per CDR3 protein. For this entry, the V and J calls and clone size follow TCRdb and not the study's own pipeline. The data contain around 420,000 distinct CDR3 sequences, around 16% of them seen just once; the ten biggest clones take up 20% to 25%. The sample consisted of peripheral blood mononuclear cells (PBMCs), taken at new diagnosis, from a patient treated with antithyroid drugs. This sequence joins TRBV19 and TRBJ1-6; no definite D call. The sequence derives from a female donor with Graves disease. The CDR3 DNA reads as TGTGCCAGTAGTATGATGAGCTCCTATAATTCACCCCTCCATTTT. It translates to CASSMMSSYNSPLHF.